This T cell receptor beta chain stems from a study of kidney transplant recipient with SARS-CoV-2 infection. This CDR3 spans 17 amino acids. Trimming took off 5 bases at V and 4 bases at J, with 23 bases between the two ends. Points on this clonotype: One base away lies a much larger clone, so this may be a sequencing read error.

Each CDR3 protein gets one entry after TCRdb re-called the reads with MiXCR. The table shows 200,000 to 250,000 distinct CDR3 sequences, with under 30% occurring only once. The material was a blood sample, obtained at baseline and on roughly day 110 from a kidney transplant recipient. This clonotype was sampled from a male patient aged 25-45 years who had COVID-19 and was a kidney transplant recipient. Among the T cells, some may be from the graft donor. The V and J genes are TRBV7-1 and TRBJ1-2; no definite D call. TRBV7-1 qualifies as an ORF whose function is uncertain. The CDR3 protein is CASSVWIHEGRTYGYTF. For the CDR3, the DNA is TGTGCCAGCAGCGTCTGGATTCACGAGGGAAGGACCTATGGCTACACCTTC.